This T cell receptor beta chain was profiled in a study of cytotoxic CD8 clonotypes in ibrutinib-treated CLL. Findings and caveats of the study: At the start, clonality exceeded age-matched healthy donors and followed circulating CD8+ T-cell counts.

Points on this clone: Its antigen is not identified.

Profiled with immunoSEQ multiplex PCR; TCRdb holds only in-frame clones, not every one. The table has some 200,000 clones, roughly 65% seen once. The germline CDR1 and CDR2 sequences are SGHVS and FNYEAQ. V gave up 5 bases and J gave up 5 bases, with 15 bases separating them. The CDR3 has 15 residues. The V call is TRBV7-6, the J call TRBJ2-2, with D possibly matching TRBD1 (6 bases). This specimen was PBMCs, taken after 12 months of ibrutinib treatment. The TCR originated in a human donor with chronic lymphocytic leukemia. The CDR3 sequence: CASSPLQGRTGELFF. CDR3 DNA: TGTGCCAGCAGCCCATTACAGGGTAGGACCGGGGAGCTGTTTTTT.